This entry lists 3 T cell receptor beta chains sequenced from one sample in a study of T cell repertoires in aging, cancer and after chemotherapy (dated by TCRdb to between 2018 and 2021). TCRdb lists the instrument as Illumina MiSeq. Multiplex touch-down PCR with a mixed TRB-A/B primer pool was used to amplify rearranged TRB sequences covering the V, D and J segments. Starting from the raw public reads, TCRdb applied fastp trimming at Q25, assembled clones with MiXCR and retained in-frame beta chains. Identical CDR3 proteins give one entry, which carries the most common genes and DNA. The sample yields roughly 2,300 distinct CDR3 sequences; about 35% were counted once. The top ten hold more than 25% of the sample. Genomic DNA extracted from peripheral blood, rather than sorted cells or RNA, was used as the source for amplification of TCR beta rearrangements. Sequenced sample: blood. The receptors were sampled from a human donor with a solid tumor.

Sample share makes this clonotype medium-sized. The V gene is TRBV6-5, the J gene TRBJ2-6; D may be TRBD1 (5 bases). The CDR3 length is 16 residues. The V end lost 6 bases, the J end lost 0 bases, and 12 bases lay between the germline ends. CDR1 MNHEY and CDR2 SVGAGI come from the germline V gene. The DNA for the CDR3 is TGTGCCAGCAGAAAAACTACAGGCTCTGGGGCCAACGTCCTGACTTTC. Protein sequence: CASRKTTGSGANVLTF.

This clonotype showed up just a few times. V gene TRBV19 combines with J gene TRBJ1-1, with D perhaps TRBD1 (5 bases). Trimming took 4 bases from V and 1 from J, leaving 7 bases between them. The CDR3 spans 13 residues. CDR1 and CDR2 from the germline V gene are LNHDA and SQIVND (reference sequence). The CDR3 here is CASSRDRNTEAFF. The CDR3 nucleotides are TGTGCCAGTAGTAGAGACAGGAACACTGAAGCTTTCTTT.

The V and J genes are TRBV6-5 and TRBJ2-5; TRBD2 matches at 7 bases. From germline, CDR1 is MNHEY and CDR2 SVGAGI. The CDR3 spans 14 residues. With V trimmed by 8 bases and J by 5 bases, 11 bases remained unmatched. CDR3 residues: CASVGGGRYETQYF. The CDR3 region has the DNA TGTGCCAGCGTGGGGGGAGGGCGGTATGAGACCCAGTACTTC.